This TCR beta chain is from a study of T cell responses to AZD1222 COVID-19 vaccine. CDR1 is MNHNY and CDR2 is SVGAGI in the germline V gene (reference sequence). This CDR3 has 17 residues. V dropped 5 bases and J dropped 1 base, with 20 bases sitting between them. This clone has only a few counts. Its specificity is unknown. The method was immunoSEQ multiplex PCR; TCRdb's version includes in-frame clones alone and lacks a portion of them. The top ten hold over 0.7% of the sample, which has some 170,000 clones, approximately 93% seen once. General observations from the study: Targeting of unmutated variant regions was reportedly seen in nearly half of spike-specific TCRs. No day 14 peak samples; only post-peak repertoires were characterized. Once two AZD1222 doses were given, Spike-specific TCR breadth and depth went up.

The source was peripheral blood, collected on day 0 of AZD1222 vaccination. The J gene is TRBJ1-1, the V gene TRBV6-6, with TRBD1 as a possible D gene (5 bases). This TCR was sampled from an adult in good health. The CDR3 nucleotides are TGTGCCAGCAGTCCCTGGTTCCTGGGTCAGGGGAACACTGAAGCTTTCTTT. This gives the protein CASSPWFLGQGNTEAFF.